Following are 3 T cell receptor beta chains from one sample sequenced in a study of blood T cell repertoires in COVID-19. Profiling relied on immunoSEQ multiplex PCR, and the TCRdb table lists in-frame clones only, not all of them. This table has 40,000 or so clones, about 77% appearing once. Source material: peripheral blood. The receptors shown here come from a woman in her seventies with acute or convalescent COVID-19.

For the CDR3, the DNA is TGTGCCAGCAGTTTAACAGACCCGAACACCGGGGAGCTGTTTTTT. Protein product: CASSLTDPNTGELFF. The rearrangement uses TRBV28 and TRBJ2-2; D uncertain. The CDR3 has 15 residues. Germline CDR1 MDHEN, CDR2 SYDVKM. Trimming removed 2 bases at V and 0 bases at J, with 7 bases between.

The rearrangement uses TRBV18 and TRBJ2-7, with a tentative D call TRBD2 (6 bases). V was clipped by 4 bases and J by 0 bases, with 10 bases between them. This CDR3 is 14 amino acids long. From germline, CDR1 is KGHSH and CDR2 LQKENI. The chain's CDR3 is CASSLGGSSYEQYF. CDR3 coding DNA: TGTGCCAGCTCACTCGGGGGATCCTCCTACGAGCAGTACTTC.

The chain recombines TRBV25-1 with TRBJ2-3, with TRBD2 matching 7 bases. CDR1 and CDR2 (germline): MGHDK, SYGVNS. The CDR3 is 16 amino acids. V trimming: 1 base; J trimming: 1 base; junction bases outside the gene matches: 5. The CDR3 DNA reads TGTGCCAGCAGTGAATTCTTCCTAGCGGGCACAGATACGCAGTATTTT. It yields the protein CASSEFFLAGTDTQYF.